The subject of this entry is one T cell receptor (beta chain). Its antigen is as yet unknown. The record originates from a study of T cell responses to AZD1222 COVID-19 vaccine. Points from the study as a whole: Mapped onto spike, vaccine-associated CD4 TCRs spanned it and were dominant at 160-218 and 743-854. White British people made up most donors, females outnumbered males, and clonal diversity was possibly underestimated. Two AZD1222 doses significantly raised spike-specific TCR breadth and depth over controls.

Second-dose schedules of about 4 or about 12 weeks were combined. The CDR3 runs 18 residues. Germline loops: CDR1 KGHSH, CDR2 LQKENI. Trimming removed 3 bases from V and 0 bases from J, with 15 bases in between. TCRdb's table, derived via immunoSEQ multiplex PCR, lists solely in-frame clones and lacks some. Among some 110,000 clones listed, more than 70% were seen once. The TCR comes from an adult who received the AZD1222 COVID-19 vaccine. The sequencing used peripheral blood, collected 28 days after the second AZD1222 dose. The chain uses TRBV18 and TRBJ2-6; D unresolved. Written as DNA, the CDR3 is TGTGCCAGCTCACCCGTTCTGGCAGGCCTCTCTGGGGCCAACGTCCTGACTTTC. This encodes CASSPVLAGLSGANVLTF.